This T cell receptor beta chain came from a study of cytomegalovirus exposure and HLA in healthy donors (dated by TCRdb to 2015 to 2018). Turning to the overall study: In an earlier analysis of several hundred of the donors, roughly 300 Gb of sequence data and 90 million to 120 million unique TCR beta sequences from about 179 million T cells were reported. Besides the first cohort of more than 650 subjects, a separate validation cohort made up of 120 different subjects was used. Typing coverage varied by locus: roughly 629-640 donors for A, B, C, DRB1 and DQB1; more than 500 for DQA1; about 600 for DPA1; approximately 490 for DPB1. To predict cytomegalovirus infection status, the study combined high-throughput TCR immunosequencing, statistical association of individual TCRs with disease status, and machine learning. Rather than using new phenotypic data, the later analysis identified candidate immune exposures from TCR beta sequences and from how often those sequences occurred across donors. Among the roughly 400 genotyped donors, approximately 81% belonged to the genetic ancestry cluster associated with self-reported Caucasian donors. A later analysis re-analyzed previously published TCR beta repertoires from about 730 donors and added high-resolution HLA genotyping to study TCR occurrence patterns. An early release covering roughly 640 HLA-typed donors comprised about 300 gigabases of sequencing data and approximately 85 million unique TCR sequences. The study was designed to test whether signatures of past pathogen exposure could be identified by cataloging public T cell receptors. The T cell repertoires of 666 subjects were profiled by immunosequencing and related to cytomegalovirus serostatus. An earlier analysis of around 580 of the donors used high-throughput TCR beta sequencing to judge whether each TCR beta V gene segment behaved as functional or pseudogenic. Four or five DR-DQ haplotypes were handled as single units for association and clustering because linkage in the cohort was strong. HLA typing included class I and class II loci at four-digit resolution. Among about 360 genotyped donors of the cohort, an average of approximately 240,000 unique TCR beta nucleotide sequences were sequenced per donor, roughly 18% of them non-productive. Every discovery cohort repertoire had been produced on one sequencing platform. Donor age, sex, ethnicity and CMV serostatus were compiled together with the repertoire data. Genome-wide SNP genotypes for about 65% of the 666 donors were used in a later genetic analysis, which treated that subset as a discovery cohort.

CDR3 length: 16 amino acids, cysteine to phenylalanine. The entry retains the CDR3 DNA only, 48 bases that are in frame from base 1. Trimming costs V 5 bases and J 3 bases, and their ends lie 17 bases apart. CDR1 SGHVS and CDR2 FNYEAQ are derived from the germline V gene. Concerning this clone: Its antigen target is currently unknown. No base quality values were provided; no much bigger clone lies one nucleotide off.

The paper's findings and limits, for the study overall: Because HLA typing was unavailable for some donors at each locus, only the typed subset was used in association tests. A later genetic analysis associated a missense DCLRE1C variant with V-gene and J-gene trimming of TCR beta chains, and an independent cohort replicated the association. A later analysis found that HLA-associated TCR beta chains were more clonally expanded and had lower generation probabilities than equally common non-associated chains. At a false discovery rate of 0.05, a later analysis linked roughly 17,000 TCR beta sequences to specific HLA alleles. While some public TCRs were present in many individuals, most TCR sequences turned up only very rarely across donors. CMV serostatus was the only immune exposure information available for the cohort. In a later analysis, most CMV-associated TCR beta chains were found to appear HLA-restricted, with HLA associations seemingly driven largely by CMV exposure. A cluster of highly shared sequence variants was judged likely to be a technical artifact of the sequencing pipeline. A later analysis found that TCR association rates varied across HLA loci, with DRB1 alleles showing the most associated TCRs and HLA-C alleles the fewest. A later genetic analysis reported fewer N-insertions in productive TCRs among donors in an Asian-associated ancestry cluster than the roughly 690-donor mean. In an earlier analysis of some 640 of the donors, most TCR beta V segments were observed in productive rearrangements about 90% or about 30% of the time, broadly matching IMGT annotations. Only TCR beta chains were sequenced in this cohort, and the absence of alpha or paired-chain data limited detectable features. Correlated functional status among segregating V segments might reflect linkage disequilibrium, but an unknown experimental factor could not be ruled out. Because the 87-base-pair reads could not distinguish some IMGT-functional V segments, including TRBV6-2 and TRBV6-3, those segments were excluded. In vitro tests confirmed that a few of the cytomegalovirus-associated TCR beta chains recognize cytomegalovirus antigens. A further reported finding was that TCR beta sequences accurately predicted the HLA-A and HLA-B alleles for most subjects in the first cohort. Because counts were too low, under 20 rarely observed V segments, including chromosome 9 orphons, were left out of the earlier analysis of 500 to 750 of the donors. When HLA alleles, especially DR and DQ, strongly co-occurred, attributing TCR associations to individual alleles was difficult. In both the original and validation cohorts, the classifier was reported to diagnose cytomegalovirus status with high specificity and sensitivity. The authors suggested that the approach could potentially be extended to other disease states and immunological phenotypes. The presence/absence analyses assumed that sequencing depth was roughly uniform across donors, and that assumption may not be true. In a later analysis, several top co-occurrence clusters were reported to appear linked to parvovirus B19, influenza, CMV and Epstein-Barr virus. A total of 150 or so TCR beta chains were listed by the study as associated with cytomegalovirus.

The cohort consisted of more than 650 healthy bone marrow donors. All cohort members were sampled while nominally healthy, although unrecorded immune exposures were likely present. The donor tested CMV seropositive, placing the donor among the approximately 310 seropositive members of the cohort. Each donor provided a peripheral blood sample, and peripheral blood mononuclear cells were used for TCR beta sequencing. Genomic DNA was extracted from the blood cell samples with the Qiagen DNeasy Blood Extraction Kit. Library method: the immunoSEQ multiplex PCR assay. A mixture of 60 forward primers for TCR Vbeta segments and 13 reverse primers for TCR Jbeta segments was used in the multiplex PCR. The CDR3 region of rearranged TCR beta genes was amplified from genomic DNA by a multiplex PCR assay. On the Illumina HiSeq System, the amplified TCR beta libraries were sequenced as 87-base-pair reads. Processing in the source paper ran as follows. A later analysis tallied some 79 million unique TCR beta chains across the 666 repertoires, and around 9.9 million of those chains were shared by two or more donors. A nearest-neighbor algorithm error-corrected the raw reads and collapsed the reads into unique sequences, merging closely related sequences to remove PCR and sequencing errors. V, D and J gene segments were assigned by aligning CDR3 sequences to IMGT reference sequences. For a sequence to be retained, a match of at least six nucleotides was required to both a V gene segment and a J gene segment. A rearrangement counted as productive if the CDR3 had no stop codons and remained in frame with V and J, and every other rearrangement counted as non-productive. CDR3 was defined according to IMGT convention as the region running from the second conserved V-encoded cysteine to the conserved J-encoded phenylalanine. In an earlier analysis of just under 600 of the donors, sequences lacking an unambiguous match to a single V gene segment were excluded. In an earlier analysis of approximately 590 of the donors, V segments were called functional above 56.7% productive rearrangements and were called segregating when the between-donor standard deviation exceeded 5%. A statistical classification framework was developed to diagnose cytomegalovirus status using the catalog of TCR beta chain sequences. A later analysis assigned V and J genes by comparing TCR nucleotide sequences with IMGT/GENE-DB human TR gene sequences. A later analysis assigned CDR3 sequences and most-parsimonious VDJ recombination scenarios with the TCRdist pipeline. In a later analysis, each TCR beta chain was defined by its CDR3 amino acid sequence together with its V-gene family, and reads lacking a unique V-gene family were excluded. A later analysis removed 592 highly shared, low-generation-probability nucleotide sequences to deal with suspected cross-contamination and a sequencing artifact. For each public chain, a later analysis derived a clonal expansion index from normalized ranks of inferred template counts within each repertoire. In a later analysis, generation probabilities were computed with a VDJ recombination model fitted to out-of-frame rearrangements, and the resulting probabilities were checked against IGoR. A later analysis scored TCR-TCR, TCR-HLA and TCR-CMV co-occurrence with hypergeometric tests, applying a repertoire-size bias correction to TCR pairs. In a later analysis, false discovery rates were estimated by permuting HLA or CMV assignments 20 times. In a later analysis, co-occurring TCRs were grouped with DBSCAN, and TCRdist sequence similarity was added when clustering was performed within HLA-allele-positive subsets. Repertoires with fewer than 30,000 or more than 120,000 public chains were left out of co-occurrence clustering, as were about five repertoires with anomalous nucleotide sharing. The clones in this table, taken by TCRdb from immuneACCESS, are in-frame only. Not every clone is retained; where verified, under half of the shortfall comes from an unresolved V gene, and the cause of the rest is unknown. That table furnishes V, J and clone size, whereas the DNA furnished D and trimming. The sample has more than 95,000 clones on record, roughly 78% of them singletons. Jointly, the top ten make up approximately 8.4% of the sample.

The specimen was PBMCs. The V and J segments used are TRBV7-6 and TRBJ1-3; the D gene is perhaps TRBD1, from 6 matching bases. The TCR sequence derives from a man aged 25-45 years in good health and CMV-seropositive. The CDR3: CASSPKPQGNGNTIYF. The sequenced DNA is TGTGCCAGCAGCCCGAAACCACAGGGTAATGGAAACACCATATATTTT.